This passage covers 5 T cell receptor beta chains from one sample sequenced in a study of beta chain features in type 1 diabetes (dated by TCRdb to the late 2010s). General study outcomes and caveats: In all four CD4+ subsets, TCRB CDR3 length was moderately but significantly shorter in type 1 diabetes patients.

The library was produced with the immunoSEQ multiplex PCR assay. All of the isolated RNA was reverse transcribed with the High Capacity cDNA Reverse Transcription Kit, so expressed TCRB transcripts were sequenced. TCRdb provides this immuneACCESS table in a form limited to in-frame rearrangements. Some clones are lacking; in checked studies, under half of them reflect an unresolved V gene, and why the rest are absent is not known. Within this sample are 240,000 or so clones, with roughly 14% of them counted one time only. The ten biggest clones cover 0.015% to 0.02% of the sample. No antigen is known for these receptors. Sequencing was performed on naive CD4+ T cells from blood. The cell subset or site label, as the study defines it: true naive CD4+ T cells. Receptors originate from a man aged 30 to 39 with type 1 diabetes.

Only a few counts were recorded for this clone. The chain employs TRBV18 and TRBJ1-1, with 7 bases lining up with TRBD1. The CDR3 has 16 residues. V trimming: 4 bases; J trimming: 4 bases; junction bases outside the gene matches: 12. CDR1 and CDR2 from the germline V gene are KGHSH and LQKENI. The DNA of the CDR3 is TGTGCCAGCTCACGACTGCTAAGGGGGCGCGCCACTGAAGCTTTCTTT. It encodes CASSRLLRGRATEAFF.

This chain connects TRBV30 to TRBJ2-7, with D perhaps TRBD2 (5 bases). The CDR3 loop spans 11 amino acids. The ends were cut back, 3 bases at V and 6 bases at J, with 9 bases in the middle. Germline V gives CDR1 GTSNPN, CDR2 SVGIG (reference sequence). CDR3 in DNA: TGTGCCTGGAGCGGGGTGCTCGAGCAGTACTTC. Translated: CAWSGVLEQYF.

V is TRBV2 and J is TRBJ2-7, with D perhaps TRBD1 (5 bases). In germline, CDR1 is SNHLY, CDR2 FYNNEI. The CDR3 covers 14 residues. Deletions cut 5 bases from V and 2 bases from J, with 13 bases between. CDR3 sequence (DNA): TGTGCCAGCAGTTCCGACAGCCAAACCTACGAGCAGTACTTC. Translation: CASSSDSQTYEQYF.

This clone was observed a few times. The chain is built from TRBV19 and TRBJ2-3, with TRBD2 matching over 7 bases. The CDR3 sequence is 15 residues long. V shed 3 bases, J shed 1 base, and the junction held 4 bases outside the gene matches. From germline, CDR1 is LNHDA and CDR2 SQIVND (reference sequence). DNA of the CDR3: TGTGCCAGTAGTATTATCCTAGCGGGCACAGATACGCAGTATTTT. This codes for CASSIILAGTDTQYF.

Only a few counts were recorded for this clone. The CDR3 protein is CASSILAASTDTQYF. Written as DNA, the CDR3 is TGTGCCAGCAGCATACTAGCGGCTAGCACAGATACGCAGTATTTT. V gene TRBV7-9 combines with J gene TRBJ2-3; 8 nucleotides agree with TRBD2. In germline, CDR1 is SEHNR, CDR2 FQNEAQ (reference sequence). Unmatched junction bases numbered 4, after V lost 5 bases and J lost 0 bases. CDR3 size: 15 residues. Full variable domain (missing parts from reference TRBV7-9 and TRBJ2-3): DTGVSQNPRHKITKRGQNVTFRCDPISEHNRLYWYRQTLGQGPEFLTYFQNEAQLEKSRLLSDRFSAERPKGSFSTLEIQRTEQGDSAMYLCASSILAASTDTQYFGPGTRLTVL.